The T cell receptor beta chain under discussion was sequenced for a study of cytomegalovirus exposure and HLA in healthy donors. Study-level findings and limits: V- and J-gene trimming in TCR beta was tied to a missense DCLRE1C variant by an analysis performed later.

CDR1 and CDR2 from the germline V gene are SGHTA and FQGNSA. The CDR3 spans 15 residues. Trimming pared 2 bases from V and 3 bases from J, leaving 13 bases between. There are a few counts of this clone. The antigen is not known. PCR employed 60 Vbeta and 13 Jbeta primers. Profiling relied on immunoSEQ multiplex PCR, and the TCRdb table lists in-frame clones only, not all of them. The sample has 150,000 to 200,000 clones, 77% seen once. The TCR sequence derives from a woman in her 40s in good health and CMV-seropositive. The chain uses TRBV7-2 and TRBJ1-2, with D maybe TRBD1 (6 bases). Sequencing was carried out using PBMCs. The CDR3 spells CASSLMGQGDYGYTF. The CDR3 bases are TGTGCCAGCAGCTTAATGGGACAAGGAGACTATGGCTACACCTTC.